Following are 7 T cell receptor beta chains from one sample sequenced in a study of tumor and adjacent non-tumor tissue in lung cancer. The template was RNA from unsorted bulk tissue. Distant lung tissue was collected more than 3 cm away from the tumor edge. Three rounds of nested PCR, following a modified ARM-PCR protocol, produced the TCRbeta library. MiXCR, run by TCRdb on the multiplex PCR reads, gives a single entry per CDR3 protein. Among 90,000 to 100,000 distinct CDR3 sequences listed, 75% to 85% were seen once. Sequencing was carried out using distant non-tumor lung tissue. The source of these receptors is a man aged 55 to 69 with small cell lung cancer.

In regard to this clonotype: This CDR3 fails to terminate in the conserved phenylalanine or tryptophan, so it likely reflects a read error. The limits of the CDR3 on the DNA are not certain, so only TCRdb's listed CDR3 is given. V is TRBV6-2 or TRBV6-3 and J is TRBJ1-5. The CDR3 length is 11 residues, termini included. Per the germline V gene, CDR1 is MNHEY and CDR2 is SVGEGT. The chain's CDR3 is CASGDGQPHHL.

Ten or more counts support this clonotype. Written as DNA, the CDR3 is TGTGCCTGGAAGGGCAGGGACTACGAGCAGTACTTC. Its protein is CAWKGRDYEQYF. This rearrangement joins TRBV30 to TRBJ2-7, with D perhaps TRBD1 (5 bases). Germline values: CDR1 GTSNPN, CDR2 SVGIG (reference sequence). The CDR3 runs 12 residues. Trimming shortened V by 4 bases and J by 3 bases, and 10 bases separated the two germline ends.

This chain uses TRBV27 with TRBJ2-1; the D gene could be TRBD1 or TRBD2 (5 bases each). The CDR3 extends over 13 amino acids. Germline CDR1 MNHEY, CDR2 SMNVEV (reference sequence). The V end was cut by 0 bases, the J end by 8 bases, with 8 bases between. CDR3 bases: TGTGCCAGCAGTTTATCAGGGACCGATGAGCAGTTCTTC. Protein product: CASSLSGTDEQFF.

In regard to this clonotype: A junction end diverges from the germline sequence, so it may reflect a read error. This chain connects TRBV12-3 or TRBV12-4 to TRBJ2-2; 9 positions match TRBD1. The CDR3 is 18 amino acids. CDR3 nucleotide sequence: TGTGACAGCAGTTTTCCCCCTGCAGTACAGGGGGCAGTCGGGGAGCTGTTTTTT. It specifies CDSSFPPAVQGAVGELFF.

Of note for this clonotype: A much bigger clone sits one base away, suggesting this may be a read error. The chain recombines TRBV24-1 with TRBJ2-3; no clear D. V shed 0 bases and J shed 7 bases, with 7 bases lying between them. This CDR3 is 13 amino acids long. Germline V lookup: CDR1 KGHDR, CDR2 SFDVKD. CDR3 sequence: CATSDLTANTQYF. The CDR3 bases are TGTGCCACCAGTGATTTGACAGCAAATACGCAGTATTTT.

In regard to this clonotype: An end of the junction does not agree with germline; a read error may underlie this. This sequence joins TRBV6-2 or TRBV6-3 and TRBJ2-1; maybe TRBD2 (5 bases). The CDR3 spans 15 residues. Germline assignment: CDR1 MNHEY and CDR2 SVGEGT. CDR3 bases: TGTGCCAGCAGTTACTCGGGAGAGACTTACAATGAGCAATTCTTC. Amino acids: CASSYSGETYNEQFF.

This clonotype qualifies as medium-sized. The rearrangement links TRBV11-2 to TRBJ2-2; TRBD1 aligns across 9 bases. The CDR3 consists of 16 residues. The ends lost 5 bases at V and 2 bases at J; junction bases unmatched: 6. Germline V lookup: CDR1 SGHAT, CDR2 FQNNGV. The CDR3 is CASSDSGQGNTGELFF. CDR3 bases: TGTGCCAGCAGCGACTCGGGACAGGGAAACACCGGGGAGCTGTTTTTT.